A single sample is the source of the 20 T cell receptor beta chains below, sequenced in a study of Graves' ophthalmopathy and Graves' hyperthyroidism. RNA transcripts yielded amplified TCR beta CDR3 regions. Second-round multiplex PCR followed a first-round RT-PCR using HTBI primers. TCRdb re-called the multiplex PCR reads with MiXCR, one entry per CDR3 protein. In the table there are about 400,000 distinct CDR3 sequences, less than 20% of which are singletons. The sequencing sample was made of peripheral blood. The receptors derive from a woman aged 18-29 years with stable Graves' hyperthyroidism.

The chain combines TRBV7-2 with TRBJ2-5, with TRBD2 matching 11 bases. The CDR3 contains 15 residues. With V trimmed by 4 bases and J by 4 bases, 5 bases remained unmatched. The germline gives CDR1 SGHTA, CDR2 FQGNSA. As DNA, the CDR3 is TGTGCCAGCAGCTCCGATGGACTAGCGGGAGAGACCCAGTACTTC. Amino acid sequence: CASSSDGLAGETQYF. Combining the CDR3 with reference TRBV7-2 and TRBJ2-5 gives the whole variable domain GAGVSQSPSNKVTEKGKDVELRCDPISGHTALYWYRQSLGQGLEFLIYFQGNSAPDKSGLPSDRFSAERTGGSVSTLTIQRTQQEDSAVYLCASSSDGLAGETQYFGPGTRLLVL.

This clonotype has a count of ten or more. This chain connects TRBV12-3 or TRBV12-4 to TRBJ2-7; the D gene could be TRBD1 or TRBD2 (5 bases each). V was trimmed by 6 bases and J by 1 base, leaving 16 bases between them. The CDR3 covers 15 residues. The CDR3 reads CASSGRGRGSYEQYF. CDR3 DNA sequence: TGTGCCAGCAGCGGTCGGGGACGCGGGTCCTACGAGCAGTACTTC.

This clonotype was observed a handful of times. This sequence joins TRBV11-1 and TRBJ1-1, with D hard to call. V was trimmed by 6 bases and J by 5 bases, leaving 13 bases between them. Germline-derived CDR1 and CDR2 are SGHAT and FQDESV (reference sequence). This CDR3 spans 13 amino acids. The CDR3 reads CASRLHGKTEAFF. The CDR3 bases are TGTGCCAGCAGACTACATGGAAAAACTGAAGCTTTCTTT. Full variable domain (rest looked up from reference TRBV11-1 and TRBJ1-1): EAEVAQSPRYKITEKSQAVAFWCDPISGHATLYWYRQILGQGPELLVQFQDESVVDDSQLPKDRFSAERLKGVDSTLKIQPAELGDSAMYLCASRLHGKTEAFFGQGTRLTVV.

This clonotype was found many times. The chain joins TRBV27 to TRBJ1-1, with D perhaps matching TRBD1 (6 bases). CDR1 and CDR2 (germline): MNHEY, SMNVEV (reference sequence). The CDR3 has 14 amino acids. V was cut by 6 bases and J by 10 bases, with 21 bases left in between. CDR3 coding DNA: TGTGCCAGCAGCATGGACGGGGGGCGACGGGTAGCTTTCTTT. This translates into CASSMDGGRRVAFF.

At least ten counts were recorded for this clonotype. The genes are TRBV7-2 and TRBJ2-5, with 7 bases identical to TRBD2. CDR1 is SGHTA, CDR2 FQGNSA, per germline. V lost 5 bases to trimming and J lost 6 bases; unmatched junction nucleotides: 12. The CDR3 has 15 residues. CDR3 sequence reads: CASSTPSGLTKTQYF. The CDR3 nucleotides read TGTGCCAGCAGCACCCCGTCGGGACTAACGAAGACCCAGTACTTC.

At least ten counts were recorded for this clonotype. This chain joins TRBV12-3 or TRBV12-4 and TRBJ1-2; the D is unclear. With 8 bases removed from V and 2 bases from J, the gap between germline ends came to 15 bases. This CDR3 is 14 amino acids long. CDR3 amino acids: CASSLRGGNYGYTF. The CDR3 DNA reads as TGTGCCAGCTCCCTAAGAGGAGGGAACTATGGCTACACCTTC.

At least ten counts were recorded for this clonotype. The V and J genes are TRBV6-5 and TRBJ1-2, with a possible D match to TRBD1 (5 bases). Germline loops: CDR1 MNHEY, CDR2 SVGAGI. With 8 bases removed from V and 4 bases from J, the gap between germline ends came to 17 bases. The CDR3 runs 14 residues. The CDR3: CASVGGGIGYGYTF. CDR3 bases: TGTGCCAGCGTTGGGGGGGGGATAGGCTATGGCTACACCTTC.

This clonotype was seen at least ten times. V gene TRBV5-1 combines with J gene TRBJ2-7, with 8 bases matching TRBD1. Germline V CDR1 and CDR2: SGHRS, YFSETQ. V was clipped by 4 bases and J by 2 bases; unmatched bases: 11. CDR3 size: 16 residues. CDR3 protein: CASSPEGQGSPYEQYF. CDR3 nucleotide sequence: TGCGCCAGCAGCCCCGAAGGACAGGGAAGTCCCTACGAGCAGTACTTC.

As regards this clonotype: It may be a read error: a sequence one base away is much more abundant. The V and J genes are TRBV9 and TRBJ1-1; D remains ambiguous. The ends were cut back, 7 bases at V and 0 bases at J, with 13 bases in the middle. Germline CDR1 is SGDLS and CDR2 is YYNGEE. The CDR3 is 14 amino acids. CDR3 coding DNA: TGTGCCAGCTACCCGTCTGGAATGAACACTGAAGCTTTCTTT. This gives the protein CASYPSGMNTEAFF.

This clonotype was recorded many times. The chain combines TRBV7-9 with TRBJ1-1; D is undetermined. V was shortened by 5 bases and J by 6 bases, with 16 bases between the two germline ends. The CDR3 spans 14 residues. Looked up from germline, CDR1 is SEHNR and CDR2 is FQNEAQ (reference sequence). Here the CDR3 reads CASSPDGRMPEAFF. In nucleotides, the CDR3 is TGTGCCAGCAGCCCGGACGGTCGGATGCCTGAAGCTTTCTTT.

This clonotype was recorded many times. The chain joins TRBV19 to TRBJ2-2; 9 bases match TRBD1. The CDR3 totals 18 residues. CDR1 and CDR2 from the germline V gene are LNHDA and SQIVND (reference sequence). V lost 5 bases to trimming and J lost 7 bases; unmatched junction nucleotides: 17. The CDR3 loop is CASSGPRDRDRSGGELFF. The DNA for the CDR3 is TGTGCCAGTAGTGGGCCCCGGGACAGGGACCGAAGCGGCGGGGAGCTGTTTTTT.

This clonotype was seen repeatedly, ten times or more. The chain is built from TRBV7-3 and TRBJ2-2; 8 bases line up with TRBD1. This CDR3 contains 15 residues. Germline loops: CDR1 SGHTA, CDR2 FQGTGA. The V gene end was trimmed by 5 bases and the J gene end by 8 bases; junction bases not matched to a gene: 10. CDR3 sequence reads: CASSLNGDRLGELFF. The CDR3 bases are TGTGCCAGCAGCCTGAACGGGGACAGGCTAGGGGAGCTGTTTTTT.

This clonotype was counted at least ten times. The CDR3 DNA follows: TGTGCCACCCGAGTCTCGATAGCCGATAGCAATCAGCCCCAGCATTTT. Translated, it gives CATRVSIADSNQPQHF. The gene calls are TRBV10-3 and TRBJ1-5; D not resolved. Trimming shortened V by 10 bases and J by 0 bases, and 19 bases separated the two germline ends. The CDR3 totals 16 residues. Per the germline V gene, CDR1 is ENHRY and CDR2 is SYGVKD.

The sample holds many counts of this clonotype. The chain links TRBV6-1 to TRBJ1-1; D remains ambiguous. Trimming left V 3 bases short and J 3 bases short, with 11 bases between. Germline CDR1 reads MNHNS; CDR2 reads SASEGT. This CDR3 is 14 amino acids long. The CDR3 here is CASSDIAGYTEAFF. CDR3 bases: TGTGCCAGCAGTGATATCGCCGGATACACTGAAGCTTTCTTT.

This clonotype occurred many times. The chain carries TRBV6-1 and TRBJ1-1, with D perhaps matching TRBD1 (5 bases). Germline values: CDR1 MNHNS, CDR2 SASEGT. The CDR3 contains 12 residues. Trimming stripped 5 bases from V and 7 bases from J, with 11 bases between. CDR3 nucleotides: TGTGCCAGCAGTCCCGACAGCTTTGAAGCTTTCTTT. It is translated as CASSPDSFEAFF.

In the case of this clonotype: The junction departs from the called germline gene at one end, perhaps through a read error. This chain uses TRBV5-1 with TRBJ2-4; TRBD2 might be the D (6 bases). Per the germline V gene, CDR1 is SGHRS and CDR2 is YFSETQ. The CDR3 consists of 17 residues. CDR3 residues: CASSQRIEGEAKNIKYF. CDR3 coding DNA: TGCGCCAGCAGCCAAAGAATCGAAGGGGAGGCCAAAAACATTAAGTACTTC. The full variable domain, its missing parts supplied by reference TRBV5-1 and TRBJ2-4, is KAGVTQTPRYLIKTRGQQVTLSCSPISGHRSVSWYQQTPGQGLQFLFEYFSETQRNKGNFPGRFSGRQFSNSRSEMNVSTLELGDSALYLCASSQRIEGEAKNIKYFGAGTRLSVL.

This clonotype was recorded a few times. This rearrangement joins TRBV9 to TRBJ2-7; 9 positions match TRBD1. Trimming took 1 base from V and 3 from J; bases not matched to a gene: 5. The length of the CDR3 is 15 residues. Germline V gives CDR1 SGDLS, CDR2 YYNGEE. The CDR3 loop is CASSVSGQGSYEQYF. CDR3 sequence (DNA): TGTGCCAGCAGCGTATCAGGACAGGGGAGCTACGAGCAGTACTTC.

CDR3 amino acids: CASSPFDGKNSPLHF. CDR3 nucleotide sequence: TGTGCCAGCTCACCCTTCGACGGGAAAAATTCACCCCTCCACTTT. The V and J genes are TRBV18 and TRBJ1-6; D call uncertain. V lost 3 bases and J lost 7, with 13 bases in between. There are 15 residues in the CDR3. Per the germline V gene, CDR1 is KGHSH and CDR2 is LQKENI.

The chain carries TRBV7-8 and TRBJ2-7; D gene unclear. From germline, CDR1 is SGHVS and CDR2 FQNEAQ. V lost 6 bases and J 7 bases, leaving 16 bases between the germline ends. CDR3 length: 13 amino acids. CDR3 sequence: CASRESRSSEQYF. The CDR3 DNA follows: TGTGCCAGCAGAGAGAGCAGGAGTTCGGAGCAGTACTTC.

This clonotype was recorded many times. The V gene is TRBV15, the J gene TRBJ2-7, with 8 bases identical to TRBD1. The CDR3 consists of 13 residues. V was pared by 1 base and J by 5 bases, with 1 base of the junction left unmatched. Germline V gene data show CDR1 as LNHNV and CDR2 as YYDKDF (reference sequence). The CDR3, as DNA: TGTGCCACCAGCAGAGCAGGGGGCGACGAGCAGTACTTC. Translation gives CATSRAGGDEQYF.